The 5 T cell receptor beta chains below all came from one sample that was sequenced in a study of T-cell reconstitution after alpha-beta-depleted transplantation in children. During its preparation, the TCRbeta library received unique molecular identifiers. TCRdb re-called the PCR reads through MiXCR, storing one row per CDR3 protein. The sample has around 78,000 distinct CDR3 sequences, approximately 14% seen once. The specimen was PBMCs, mostly from graft donor cells, collected 180 days after TCRalphabeta/CD19-depleted stem cell transplant. These receptors were collected from a male patient aged 2-15 years who had a stem cell transplant for acute lymphoblastic leukemia, so the T cells may come from the graft donor.

The chain recombines TRBV10-2 with TRBJ2-1, with 8 bases matching TRBD2. V lost 3 bases and J lost 15; bases outside the gene matches: 7. Germline V gene sequence: CDR1 WSHSY, CDR2 SAAADI. The CDR3 runs to 12 residues. The CDR3 spells CASSDGSGVPFF. The CDR3 DNA follows: TGCGCCAGCAGTGACGGTAGCGGGGTTCCGTTCTTC.

There are a few counts of this clonotype. V and J are TRBV12-3 or TRBV12-4 and TRBJ2-5; D gene ambiguous. This CDR3 spans 9 amino acids. Between the trimmed V and J ends, which lost 6 bases and 6 bases, there was a span of 2 bases. As DNA, the CDR3 is TGTGCCAGCAGACAGACCCAGTACTTC. Amino acid sequence: CASRQTQYF.

V gene TRBV28 combines with J gene TRBJ2-7; D may be TRBD1 (6 bases). Looked up from germline, CDR1 is MDHEN and CDR2 is SYDVKM. The CDR3 runs to 20 residues. Between the trimmed V and J ends, which lost 0 bases and 3 bases, there was a span of 27 bases. This CDR3 reads CASSLWTPRAQGGRLYEQYF. The CDR3 region has the DNA TGTGCCAGCAGTTTATGGACCCCCCGGGCACAGGGTGGGAGACTCTACGAGCAGTACTTC.

The gene calls are TRBV14 and TRBJ1-1; the D is unclear. The ends were cut back, 1 base at V and 8 bases at J, with 5 bases in the middle. The CDR3 length is 11 residues. Germline CDR1 and CDR2: SGHDN and FVKESK. CDR3 sequence: CASSQAGEAFF. CDR3 nucleotides: TGTGCCAGCAGCCAAGCCGGGGAAGCTTTCTTT.

The chain couples TRBV12-3 or TRBV12-4 to TRBJ1-2; D possibly corresponds to TRBD1 (6 bases). This CDR3 spans 15 amino acids. Trimming took off 1 base at V and 7 bases at J, with 16 bases between the two ends. The CDR3 loop is CASSLVGGKGPGYTF. The DNA for the CDR3 is TGTGCCAGCAGTTTAGTAGGGGGTAAGGGTCCTGGCTACACCTTC.